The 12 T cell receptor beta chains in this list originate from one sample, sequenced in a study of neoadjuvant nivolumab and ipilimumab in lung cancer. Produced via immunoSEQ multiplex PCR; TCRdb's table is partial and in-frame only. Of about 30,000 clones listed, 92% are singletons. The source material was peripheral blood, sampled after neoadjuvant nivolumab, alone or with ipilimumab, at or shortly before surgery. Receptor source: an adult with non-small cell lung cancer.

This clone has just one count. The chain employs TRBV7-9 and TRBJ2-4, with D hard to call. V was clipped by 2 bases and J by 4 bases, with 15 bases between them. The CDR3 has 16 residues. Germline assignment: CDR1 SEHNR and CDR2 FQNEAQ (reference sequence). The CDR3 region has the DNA TGTGCCAGCAGCTTACTGAAGAGGATTAATAAAAACATTCAGTACTTC. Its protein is CASSLLKRINKNIQYF.

CDR3 protein: CAIRAVEYNEQFF. CDR3 DNA: TGTGCCATCCGGGCCGTGGAGTACAATGAGCAGTTCTTC. The chain carries TRBV10-3 and TRBJ2-1; D uncertain. The CDR3 covers 13 residues. Deletions cut 8 bases from V and 4 bases from J, with 12 bases between. Germline CDR1 and CDR2: ENHRY and SYGVKD.

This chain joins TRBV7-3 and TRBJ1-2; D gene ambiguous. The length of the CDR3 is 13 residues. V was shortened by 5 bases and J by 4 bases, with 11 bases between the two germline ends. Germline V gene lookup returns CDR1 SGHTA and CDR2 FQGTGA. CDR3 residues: CASSPPKVYGYTF. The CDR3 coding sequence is TGTGCCAGCAGCCCCCCGAAGGTCTATGGCTACACCTTC. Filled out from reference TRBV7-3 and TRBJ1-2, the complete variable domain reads GAGVSQTPSNKVTEKGKYVELRCDPISGHTALYWYRQSLGQGPEFLIYFQGTGAADDSGLPNDRFFAVRPEGSVSTLKIQRTERGDSAVYLCASSPPKVYGYTFGSGTRLTVV.

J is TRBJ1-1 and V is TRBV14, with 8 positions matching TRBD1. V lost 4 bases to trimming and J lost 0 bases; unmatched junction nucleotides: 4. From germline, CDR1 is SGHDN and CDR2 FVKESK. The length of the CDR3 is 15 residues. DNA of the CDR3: TGTGCCAGCAGCCCCCTACAGGGGGTGAACACTGAAGCTTTCTTT. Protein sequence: CASSPLQGVNTEAFF.

CDR3 DNA: TGCGCCAGCAGCCAGACTAGCGGGGTATACAATGAGCAGTTCTTC. Its protein product is CASSQTSGVYNEQFF. This rearrangement joins TRBV4-1 to TRBJ2-1; 11 nucleotides match TRBD2. With V trimmed by 3 bases and J by 4 bases, 2 bases remained unmatched. The CDR3 extends over 15 amino acids. Germline loops: CDR1 MGHRA, CDR2 YSYEKL.

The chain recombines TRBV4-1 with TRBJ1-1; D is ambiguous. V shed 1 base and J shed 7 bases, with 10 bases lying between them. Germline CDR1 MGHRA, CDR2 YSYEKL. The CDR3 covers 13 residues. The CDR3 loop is CASSQVWVDEAFF. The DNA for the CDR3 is TGCGCCAGCAGCCAAGTATGGGTCGATGAAGCTTTCTTT.

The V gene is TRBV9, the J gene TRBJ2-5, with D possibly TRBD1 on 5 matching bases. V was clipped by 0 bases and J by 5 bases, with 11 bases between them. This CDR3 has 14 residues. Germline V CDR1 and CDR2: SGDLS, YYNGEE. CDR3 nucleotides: TGTGCCAGCAGCGTAGAGTCAGGGAAGGAGACCCAGTACTTC. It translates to CASSVESGKETQYF.

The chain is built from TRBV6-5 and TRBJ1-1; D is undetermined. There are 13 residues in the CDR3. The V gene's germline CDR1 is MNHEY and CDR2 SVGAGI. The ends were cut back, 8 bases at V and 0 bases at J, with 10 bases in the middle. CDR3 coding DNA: TGTGCCAGCCTATTACGGCTGAACACTGAAGCTTTCTTT. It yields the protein CASLLRLNTEAFF.

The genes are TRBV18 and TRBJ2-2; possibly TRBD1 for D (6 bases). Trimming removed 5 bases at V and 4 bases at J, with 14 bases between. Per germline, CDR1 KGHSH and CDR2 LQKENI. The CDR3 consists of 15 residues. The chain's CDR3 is CASSALDSSTGELFF. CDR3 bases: TGTGCCAGCTCAGCCCTGGACAGCTCCACCGGGGAGCTGTTTTTT.

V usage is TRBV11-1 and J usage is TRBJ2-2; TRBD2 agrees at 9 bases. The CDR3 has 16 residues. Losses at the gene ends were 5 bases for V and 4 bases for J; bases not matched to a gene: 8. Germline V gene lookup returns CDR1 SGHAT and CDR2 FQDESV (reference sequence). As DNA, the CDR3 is TGTGCCAGCAGCCCGGAGACTAGCGGAATCACCGGGGAGCTGTTTTTT. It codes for CASSPETSGITGELFF.

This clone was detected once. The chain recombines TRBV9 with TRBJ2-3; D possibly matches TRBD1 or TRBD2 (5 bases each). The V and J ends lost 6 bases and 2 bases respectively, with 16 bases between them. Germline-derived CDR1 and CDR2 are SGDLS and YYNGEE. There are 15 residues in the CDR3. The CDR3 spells CASNRPGRSTDTQYF. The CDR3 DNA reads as TGTGCCAGCAACCGTCCGGGACGGTCCACAGATACGCAGTATTTT.

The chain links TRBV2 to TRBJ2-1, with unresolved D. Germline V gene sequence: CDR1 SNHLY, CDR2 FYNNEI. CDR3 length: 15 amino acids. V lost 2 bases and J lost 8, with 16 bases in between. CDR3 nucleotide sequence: TGTGCCAGCAGTGAACTTCCACAGAGTAGTCATGAGCAGTTCTTC. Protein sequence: CASSELPQSSHEQFF.